The next 32 T cell receptor beta chains were all read from a single sample in a study of T-cell reconstitution after alpha-beta-depleted transplantation in children. Unique molecular identifiers were incorporated during preparation of the TCRbeta library. TCRdb itself ran the PCR reads through MiXCR, one entry per CDR3 protein. The sample holds around 300,000 distinct CDR3 sequences, approximately 10% seen once. The specimen comprised peripheral blood, sampled 180 days after TCRalphabeta/CD19-depleted stem cell transplant. Receptors were obtained from a male patient aged 2 to 9 who had a stem cell transplant for chronic granulomatous disease, so the T cells may come from the graft donor.

This clonotype showed up many times. The rearrangement uses TRBV6-1 and TRBJ1-6, with D maybe TRBD1 (5 bases). The CDR3 has 13 amino acids. The germline V gene encodes CDR1 MNHNS and CDR2 SASEGT. V gave up 8 bases and J gave up 9 bases, with 14 bases separating them. The CDR3 nucleotides read TGTGCCAGCGGAGAAAGGGGCGGTTCACCCCTCCACTTT. It is translated as CASGERGGSPLHF.

This clonotype has a count of ten or more. The chain has TRBV28 and TRBJ2-1; the D gene could be TRBD1 or TRBD2 (5 bases each). V was pared by 5 bases and J by 3 bases, with 17 bases between. CDR1 MDHEN and CDR2 SYDVKM come from the germline V gene. CDR3 length: 16 amino acids. The CDR3 here is CASSITGTAVYNEQFF. DNA of the CDR3: TGTGCCAGCAGTATAACCGGGACGGCCGTCTACAATGAGCAGTTCTTC.

The chain carries TRBV19 and TRBJ2-7; perhaps D is TRBD1 or TRBD2 (6 bases each). The CDR3 is made up of 14 amino acids. CDR1 LNHDA and CDR2 SQIVND come from the germline V gene (reference sequence). V was cut by 5 bases and J by 2 bases, with 13 bases left in between. The CDR3 sequence is CASSVAGQTYEQYF. In DNA form, the CDR3 reads TGTGCCAGTAGTGTTGCGGGACAAACCTACGAGCAGTACTTC.

The V call is TRBV20-1, the J call TRBJ2-7, with TRBD2 identical over 7 bases. Unmatched junction bases numbered 10, after V lost 5 bases and J lost 3 bases. This CDR3 comprises 14 residues. From germline, CDR1 is DFQATT and CDR2 SNEGSKA (reference sequence). The CDR3 bases are TGCAGTGCTGCCGGCGGACTAGGATACTACGAGCAGTACTTC. Translated, it gives CSAAGGLGYYEQYF.

This clonotype appeared many times. The gene calls are TRBV29-1 and TRBJ2-7; 7 bases agree with TRBD2. Looked up from germline, CDR1 is SQVTM and CDR2 is ANQGSEA. The CDR3 has 12 amino acids. V trimming: 5 bases; J trimming: 2 bases; junction bases outside the gene matches: 3. The CDR3 loop is CSVTGLAYEQYF. CDR3 DNA: TGCAGCGTTACTGGACTAGCCTACGAGCAGTACTTC.

This clonotype was counted ten times or more. CDR3: CSVIYNEQFF. For the CDR3, the DNA is TGCAGCGTCATATACAATGAGCAGTTCTTC. V is TRBV29-1 and J is TRBJ2-1, with D uncertain. The V and J ends lost 6 bases and 4 bases respectively, with 4 bases between them. Germline CDR1 and CDR2: SQVTM and ANQGSEA. The CDR3 sequence is 10 residues long.

This clonotype has ten or more counts. CDR3 protein: CATSRDFRGTEAFF. CDR3 nucleotides: TGTGCCACCAGCAGAGATTTTAGGGGTACTGAAGCTTTCTTT. The chain carries TRBV15 and TRBJ1-1; D perhaps matches TRBD1 (5 bases). The length of the CDR3 is 14 residues. Trimming left V 0 bases short and J 5 bases short, with 10 bases between. Germline CDR1 and CDR2: LNHNV and YYDKDF (reference sequence). The full variable domain, rest sourced from reference TRBV15 and TRBJ1-1, is DAMVIQNPRYQVTQFGKPVTLSCSQTLNHNVMYWYQQKSSQAPKLLFHYYDKDFNNEADTPDNFQSRRPNTSFCFLDIRSPGLGDTAMYLCATSRDFRGTEAFFGQGTRLTVV.

This clonotype was counted many times. The chain is built from TRBV7-9 and TRBJ2-2; no firm D call. The germline gives CDR1 SEHNR, CDR2 FQNEAQ (reference sequence). Trimming cost V 0 bases and J 1 base, with 9 bases left between them. The CDR3 spans 16 residues. CDR3 DNA sequence: TGTGCCAGCAGCTTAGCAGGGAAGCAGAACACCGGGGAGCTGTTTTTT. The encoded protein is CASSLAGKQNTGELFF. The full variable domain, with the rest looked up from reference TRBV7-9 and TRBJ2-2, is DTGVSQNPRHKITKRGQNVTFRCDPISEHNRLYWYRQTLGQGPEFLTYFQNEAQLEKSRLLSDRFSAERPKGSFSTLEIQRTEQGDSAMYLCASSLAGKQNTGELFFGEGSRLTVL.

In its sample, this clonotype was seen many times. This chain uses TRBV9 with TRBJ2-1; 7 nucleotides line up with TRBD2. Germline loops: CDR1 SGDLS, CDR2 YYNGEE. The CDR3 extends over 14 amino acids. Trimming cost V 1 base and J 5 bases; bases outside gene matches: 3. CDR3 in DNA: TGTGCCAGCAGCGTATTGGGGGGGAACAATGAGCAGTTCTTC. Its protein product is CASSVLGGNNEQFF.

This clonotype occurred many times. The gene calls are TRBV20-1 and TRBJ2-7, with 8 bases that match TRBD2. The germline V gene has CDR1 DFQATT and CDR2 SNEGSKA (reference sequence). The CDR3 loop spans 13 amino acids. Trimming took 2 bases from V and 3 from J; bases not matched to a gene: 3. CDR3 DNA: TGCAGTGCTAGAATAGCGGGAATCTACGAGCAGTACTTC. Its translation: CSARIAGIYEQYF.

This clonotype was picked up many times. The gene calls are TRBV20-1 and TRBJ2-1, with TRBD1 identical over 7 bases. V trimming: 6 bases; J trimming: 9 bases; junction bases outside the gene matches: 5. This CDR3 contains 11 residues. Germline loops: CDR1 DFQATT, CDR2 SNEGSKA (reference sequence). CDR3 sequence (DNA): TGCAGTGCATTGACAGGGAGTGAGCAGTTCTTC. This encodes CSALTGSEQFF.

This clonotype was seen repeatedly, ten times or more. The chain combines TRBV25-1 with TRBJ2-5; a possible D gene is TRBD1 (6 bases). Germline CDR1 MGHDK, CDR2 SYGVNS. V lost 2 bases to trimming and J lost 2 bases, with 18 bases between them. This CDR3 comprises 17 residues. The CDR3 DNA is TGTGCCAGCAGTGAAGCAGGGGTTACTTTAAGGCAAGAGACCCAGTACTTC. Amino acid sequence: CASSEAGVTLRQETQYF.

This clonotype showed up many times. DNA for the CDR3: TGTGCCACCAGCAGAGATATAGGTCTAGCTCCCCCCGGAGCTTTCTTT. It codes for CATSRDIGLAPPGAFF. This chain uses TRBV15 with TRBJ1-1; D call uncertain. Trimming shortened V by 0 bases and J by 10 bases, and 21 bases separated the two germline ends. This CDR3 is 16 amino acids long. From germline, CDR1 is LNHNV and CDR2 YYDKDF (reference sequence).

This clonotype was detected ten times or more. The rearrangement joins TRBV6-1 to TRBJ2-2; D is ambiguous. Germline V lookup: CDR1 MNHNS, CDR2 SASEGT. There are 16 residues in the CDR3. The V gene lost 7 bases and the J gene lost 2 bases, with 17 bases spanning the gap. The DNA of the CDR3 is TGTGCCAGCAAAAAATCACCCAACTCCAACACCGGGGAGCTGTTTTTT. It yields the protein CASKKSPNSNTGELFF.

This clonotype was recorded many times. V usage is TRBV6-5 and J usage is TRBJ2-1; 12 nucleotides agree with TRBD2. Germline V gene data show CDR1 as MNHEY and CDR2 as SVGAGI. CDR3 length: 14 residues. The ends lost 11 bases at V and 4 bases at J; junction bases unmatched: 6. The CDR3 sequence: CAGKTSGSYNEQFF. CDR3 bases: TGTGCCGGCAAGACTAGCGGGAGTTACAATGAGCAGTTCTTC.

This clonotype was detected ten times or more. V usage is TRBV5-1 and J usage is TRBJ2-1, with D hard to call. The CDR3 is made up of 14 amino acids. CDR1 and CDR2 (germline): SGHRS, YFSETQ. V dropped 2 bases and J dropped 3 bases, with 9 bases sitting between them. The CDR3, as DNA: TGCGCCAGCAGCTTACCCCACAGCTACAATGAGCAGTTCTTC. Its translation: CASSLPHSYNEQFF.

This clonotype has a count of ten or more. The rearrangement uses TRBV12-3 or TRBV12-4 and TRBJ1-5; TRBD1 agrees at 7 bases. The CDR3 runs 14 residues. The V segment lost 5 bases and the J segment 2 bases; nucleotides outside the gene matches: 3. The CDR3 region is CASSPGTGNQPQHF. CDR3 nucleotides: TGTGCCAGCAGTCCCGGGACAGGCAATCAGCCCCAGCATTTT.

This clonotype was detected many times. The chain recombines TRBV20-1 with TRBJ2-3; a possible D gene is TRBD2 (5 bases). Germline CDR1 DFQATT, CDR2 SNEGSKA (reference sequence). The V end lost 5 bases, the J end lost 0 bases, and 15 bases lay between the germline ends. The CDR3 is 15 amino acids. The CDR3 here is CSARPLVSSTDTQYF. DNA for the CDR3: TGCAGTGCTCGACCACTAGTTTCCAGCACAGATACGCAGTATTTT.

This clonotype was recorded at least ten times. The chain is built from TRBV2 and TRBJ2-1, with TRBD1 matching over 7 bases. Trimming removed 6 bases from V and 2 bases from J; junction bases left unmatched: 1. Per the germline V gene, CDR1 is SNHLY and CDR2 is FYNNEI. This CDR3 is built from 13 residues. CDR3 sequence: CASRGQTYNEQFF. The CDR3 nucleotides read TGTGCCAGCAGGGGACAGACCTACAATGAGCAGTTCTTC.

In this sample, this clonotype turned up many times. CDR3 in DNA: TGTGCCAGCAGCGCGACGGATTATGGCTACACCTTC. Its protein is CASSATDYGYTF. The rearrangement links TRBV7-2 to TRBJ1-2, with D uncertain. Germline V gene data show CDR1 as SGHTA and CDR2 as FQGNSA. V lost 5 bases and J 5 bases, leaving 9 bases between the germline ends. CDR3 length: 12 amino acids. Full variable domain (rest looked up from reference TRBV7-2 and TRBJ1-2): GAGVSQSPSNKVTEKGKDVELRCDPISGHTALYWYRQSLGQGLEFLIYFQGNSAPDKSGLPSDRFSAERTGGSVSTLTIQRTQQEDSAVYLCASSATDYGYTFGSGTRLTVV.

This clonotype appeared many times. The gene calls are TRBV28 and TRBJ2-3, with 11 bases lining up with TRBD2. Germline CDR1 is MDHEN and CDR2 is SYDVKM. V trimming: 6 bases; J trimming: 4 bases; junction bases outside the gene matches: 6. This CDR3 has 15 amino acids. The CDR3 DNA is TGTGCCAGCAGCCTTAGCGGGAGGGCGTCAGATACGCAGTATTTT. Translation: CASSLSGRASDTQYF.

This clonotype was counted many times. The rearrangement uses TRBV20-1 and TRBJ1-2; no reliable D call. V gave up 3 bases and J gave up 2 bases, with 1 base separating them. Germline V CDR1 and CDR2: DFQATT, SNEGSKA (reference sequence). This CDR3 spans 10 amino acids. Here the CDR3 reads CSASNYGYTF. Written as DNA, the CDR3 is TGCAGTGCTAGCAACTATGGCTACACCTTC.

This clonotype has at least ten counts. This chain links TRBV6-2 or TRBV6-3 with TRBJ2-1; 13 positions agree with TRBD2. This CDR3 has 16 amino acids. Germline V gene lookup returns CDR1 MNHEY and CDR2 SVGEGT. The V and J ends lost 4 bases and 3 bases, in that order; junction bases with no gene match: 3. CDR3 DNA sequence: TGTGCCAGCAGTTTTGGGACTAGCGGGATCTACAATGAGCAGTTCTTC. Its protein is CASSFGTSGIYNEQFF.

The rearrangement uses TRBV3-1 and TRBJ2-1, with 13 bases lining up with TRBD2. The CDR3 runs 19 residues. Germline assignment: CDR1 LGHDT and CDR2 YNNKEL (reference sequence). With V trimmed by 1 base and J by 3 bases, 9 bases remained unmatched. The chain's CDR3 is CASSQVTSGGAIYYNEQFF. In DNA form, the CDR3 reads TGTGCCAGCAGCCAAGTAACTAGCGGGGGGGCCATATACTACAATGAGCAGTTCTTC.

With respect to this clonotype: This clone may be a read error of a much larger clone one base away. V gene TRBV11-1 combines with J gene TRBJ2-5, with 8 bases matching TRBD2. The CDR3 is made up of 14 amino acids. J lost 4 bases, V lost 5 bases, and 6 bases had no gene match. Germline CDR1 and CDR2: SGHAT and FQDESV (reference sequence). CDR3 sequence (DNA): TGTGCCAGCAGCCCGGGGGGGCTGGGAGAGACCCAGTACTTC. This translates into CASSPGGLGETQYF.

This clonotype came up many times. The rearrangement uses TRBV10-3 and TRBJ2-1, with TRBD2 matching over 9 bases. V lost 6 bases to trimming and J lost 8 bases; unmatched junction nucleotides: 11. Germline-derived CDR1 and CDR2 are ENHRY and SYGVKD. The CDR3 loop spans 15 amino acids. Here the CDR3 DNA reads TGTGCCATCAGCAACAGGGCGGGGGGGCCCGATGAGCAGTTCTTC. It specifies CAISNRAGGPDEQFF.

As to this clonotype: This clone may be a read error of a much larger clone one base away. The genes are TRBV10-2 and TRBJ1-5, with D unclear. The CDR3 is 13 amino acids. CDR1 is WSHSY and CDR2 is SAAADI in the germline V gene. CDR3 DNA: TGCGCCAGCAGCCCGAATAGCAATCAGCACCAGCATTTT. This translates into CASSPNSNQHQHF.

This clonotype was observed a handful of times. The V gene is TRBV19, the J gene TRBJ2-7, with D uncertain. CDR1 LNHDA and CDR2 SQIVND come from the germline V gene (reference sequence). The CDR3 is 15 residues long. V lost 5 bases to trimming and J lost 0 bases, with 14 bases between them. Here the CDR3 reads CASSLRISLSYEQYF. CDR3 bases: TGTGCCAGTAGTTTACGGATATCCCTCTCCTACGAGCAGTACTTC.

This clonotype was observed many times. The chain links TRBV10-3 to TRBJ2-1, with TRBD2 matching over 13 bases. The CDR3 length is 14 residues. The ends lost 4 bases at V and 8 bases at J; junction bases unmatched: 2. Looked up from germline, CDR1 is ENHRY and CDR2 is SYGVKD. The CDR3 sequence: CAISGLAGGHEQFF. Written as DNA, the CDR3 is TGTGCCATCAGTGGACTAGCGGGAGGCCATGAGCAGTTCTTC.

This clonotype has ten or more counts. This chain uses TRBV7-6 with TRBJ1-6; no definite D call. The CDR3 totals 13 residues. Trimming shortened V by 4 bases and J by 11 bases, and 12 bases separated the two germline ends. The germline V gene has CDR1 SGHVS and CDR2 FNYEAQ. CDR3 protein: CASSSLGIPPLHF. CDR3 in DNA: TGTGCCAGCAGCTCTCTGGGAATCCCACCCCTCCACTTT.

This clonotype came up many times. The chain recombines TRBV18 with TRBJ2-3; TRBD2 matches at 12 bases. The CDR3 loop spans 16 amino acids. Trimming removed 3 bases from V and 4 bases from J; junction bases left unmatched: 5. Per the germline V gene, CDR1 is KGHSH and CDR2 is LQKENI. The CDR3 bases are TGTGCCAGCTCACCCCGACTAGCGGGGGACTCAGATACGCAGTATTTT. Its translation: CASSPRLAGDSDTQYF.

This clonotype was found many times. The V and J genes are TRBV10-3 and TRBJ2-5; 11 positions match TRBD1. Germline assignment: CDR1 ENHRY and CDR2 SYGVKD. With 11 bases clipped from V and 4 bases from J, the junction kept 12 bases outside the gene matches. The CDR3 consists of 15 residues. The CDR3, as DNA: TGTGCCGCAGCGAGGACAGGGGGCTCGGGAGAGACCCAGTACTTC. Translating it yields CAAARTGGSGETQYF.